The TCR beta chain under discussion was sequenced for a study of beta chain features in type 1 diabetes (dated by TCRdb to the late 2010s). Notes on the research overall: No differences in mean age, gender distribution, total cell number or subset yield were found between patients and healthy donors. A total of 107,917,701 sorted cells were examined across all samples, and the number of cells per subset was strongly correlated with RNA yield. The study compared TCRB repertoires of sorted circulating CD4+ T cell subsets between recently diagnosed type 1 diabetes patients and matched healthy donors. Whereas all 30 or so donors provided naive and central memory subsets, regulatory and stem cell-like memory subsets were isolated from just 8 patients and about eight healthy donors. Paper-wide results and their limitations: PCR may preferentially amplify shorter templates, but because patient and control samples were amplified and corrected together, any resulting skew would affect both groups equally. At VDJ recombination sites, type 1 diabetes patients had fewer insertions and more deleted nucleotides, which implies abnormalities in thymic rearrangement. The naive, central memory and regulatory TCRB repertoires appeared to resemble one another more closely among patients than among healthy donors. In all four CD4+ subsets, TCRB CDR3 length was moderately but significantly shorter in type 1 diabetes patients. Because the HLA sub-analyses included only small numbers of individuals, any influence of HLA type on TCRB rearrangement was left unresolved. Because cDNA was sequenced instead of genomic DNA, activated cells with high expression could be over-represented, although the groups did not differ in activation or CD3 levels.

V loses 6 bases, J loses 5 bases, and the germline ends lie 14 bases apart. In the germline V gene (reference sequence), CDR1 corresponds to LNHDA and CDR2 to SQIVND. From its cysteine to its phenylalanine, the CDR3 spans 14 amino acids. Only the CDR3 portion is preserved as DNA: 42 bases, with reading frame beginning at the first base. All of the isolated RNA was reverse transcribed with the High Capacity cDNA Reverse Transcription Kit, so expressed TCRB transcripts were sequenced. Deep immunoSEQ sequencing was performed on naive, central memory and regulatory T cell samples, with an average of roughly 3.5 million total reads per sample. After sorted cells were lysed in RLT buffer, RNA was extracted with DNase-treated RNeasy Micro or Mini kits, with the choice depending on cell number. To prevent cross-contamination, each cell subset was processed individually, whereas patient and healthy donor samples were processed jointly. The immunoSEQ multiplex PCR was used to amplify TCRB sequences from cDNA, yielding 87-bp fragments that span the CDR3 region. The amplicons were sequenced using the Illumina HiSeq platform. The published analysis was carried out like this. Synthetic template baselines were used to correct PCR bias computationally, reads within Hamming distance 2 were collapsed, and singletons that could not be merged were discarded. Reads were aligned to IMGT to assign V, D and J genes, CDR3 length, and insertions or deletions at six rearrangement sites. Within each subset, clonotype counts were normalized to the number of sorted cells before true diversity and Gini coefficients were calculated with the tcR R package. Repertoire sharing was quantified using the overlap coefficient calculated on TCRB nucleotide sequences. TCRdb took this table from immuneACCESS and kept in-frame rearrangements with V and J called. Such tables lack part of the clones; where checked against another copy, unresolved V genes explain under half of the gap, and the rest is unexplained. The V and J calls and clone size come from that table; D and trimming were worked out from the DNA. The sample table contains about 140,000 clones; only one count was recorded for less than 9% of them. The ten largest make up about 1.3% of the sample.

This clone appeared a few times. Its antigen target is currently unknown. No per-base quality is available; no much larger clone lies one base away. From each donor, a single peripheral blood sample of approximately 0.11 L on average was drawn into heparinised tubes. A BD FACSAria II was used to sort naive, central memory, regulatory and stem cell-like memory CD4+ T cells with a panel that included CD45RO, CCR7, CD25, CD127, CD95 and CD27. Purity was above 95% for every sorted population. PBMCs were isolated right away by Lymphoprep density gradient centrifugation and were stained directly, without culture. To minimize batch effects, samples were stained and sorted in pairs, one healthy donor with one patient per experiment.

The sequence came from a woman in her thirties in good health. The sequence is built from TRBV19 and TRBJ2-1; confidence is insufficient to name the D gene. Specimen: central memory CD4+ T cells from blood. The nucleotide sequence is TGTGCCAGTAGATTTACAGAGACACACAATGAGCAGTTCTTC. The resulting protein is CASRFTETHNEQFF.